The 12 T cell receptor beta chains below all came from one sample that was sequenced in a study of chemoradiotherapy in HPV16-positive cancers. The method was immunoSEQ multiplex PCR; TCRdb's version includes in-frame clones alone and lacks a portion of them. The sample includes roughly 40,000 clones, about 77% seen only once; the top ten take about 5.5%. The sample consisted of blood, taken from a patient who underwent chemoradiotherapy. These TCRs come from a human donor with HPV-associated anogenital cancer.

The chain uses TRBV9 and TRBJ1-2; TRBD1 might be the D (5 bases). The germline gives CDR1 SGDLS, CDR2 YYNGEE. CDR3 length equals 13 residues. Trimming left V 3 bases short and J 7 bases short, with 13 bases between. Here the CDR3 reads CASSETAQGGYTF. CDR3 bases: TGTGCCAGCAGCGAGACCGCCCAGGGTGGCTACACCTTC.

J is TRBJ2-3 and V is TRBV5-1; 9 nucleotides agree with TRBD2. With V trimmed by 3 bases and J by 15 bases, 8 bases remained unmatched. The CDR3 contains 12 residues. Germline values: CDR1 SGHRS, CDR2 YFSETQ. Here the CDR3 DNA reads TGCGCCAGCAGCTCCAGCGGGGGGCCGGATTATTTT. Encoded protein: CASSSSGGPDYF.

The J gene is TRBJ2-7, the V gene TRBV11-2; tentatively, D is TRBD1 (6 bases). Germline V gene sequence: CDR1 SGHAT, CDR2 FQNNGV. The CDR3 extends over 15 amino acids. V lost 0 bases and J 4 bases, leaving 13 bases between the germline ends. The CDR3 DNA sequence: TGTGCCAGCAGCTTAGAATTGGGGCAGGGGTACGAGCAGTACTTC. It yields the protein CASSLELGQGYEQYF.

The chain joins TRBV5-8 to TRBJ2-5; tentatively, D is TRBD1 (5 bases). Trimming shortened V by 5 bases and J by 6 bases, and 8 bases separated the two germline ends. CDR1 and CDR2 from the germline V gene are SGHTS and YDEGEE. This CDR3 is 11 amino acids long. Here the CDR3 reads CASRDKQTQYF. The CDR3 DNA reads as TGTGCCAGCAGGGACAAGCAGACCCAGTACTTC.

This clone was counted a few times. The chain couples TRBV7-9 to TRBJ1-1; 10 bases line up with TRBD1. Losses at the gene ends were 5 bases for V and 5 bases for J; bases not matched to a gene: 8. Germline lookup yields CDR1 SEHNR and CDR2 FQNEAQ (reference sequence). CDR3 length: 15 residues. This CDR3 is CASSRTGGTLTEAFF. The DNA for the CDR3 is TGTGCCAGCAGCCGGACAGGGGGGACCCTAACTGAAGCTTTCTTT.

The chain is built from TRBV5-1 and TRBJ2-5; D perhaps matches TRBD1 (5 bases). V lost 0 bases to trimming and J lost 5 bases, with 14 bases between them. Germline V gene data show CDR1 as SGHRS and CDR2 as YFSETQ. This CDR3 comprises 15 residues. CDR3 sequence: CASSLVGVDRETQYF. The CDR3 bases are TGCGCCAGCAGCTTGGTAGGGGTAGATAGGGAGACCCAGTACTTC.

This clone was observed a handful of times. This likely comes from a read error, as the CDR3 has no conserved phenylalanine or tryptophan at its end. Because the CDR3's place on the DNA is in doubt, the DNA is left out and the CDR3 is given as listed by TCRdb. The chain couples TRBV7-3 to TRBJ2-3; the table's D gene call, TRBD2, was not cross checked with the DNA. 12 amino acids form the CDR3, both terminal residues included. CDR1 SGHTA and CDR2 FQGTGA come from the germline V gene. The CDR3 region is CASSLTKASERG.

This rearrangement joins TRBV2 to TRBJ1-4, with D unclear. The CDR3 contains 17 residues. CDR1 SNHLY and CDR2 FYNNEI come from the germline V gene. The ends were cut back, 0 bases at V and 0 bases at J, with 11 bases in the middle. The CDR3 reads CASSEASPGTTNEKLFF. CDR3 DNA: TGTGCCAGCAGTGAAGCCAGTCCGGGAACAACTAATGAAAAACTGTTTTTT.

The V call is TRBV9, the J call TRBJ2-3; D may be TRBD2 (6 bases). The CDR3 has 15 amino acids. Trimming left V 0 bases short and J 4 bases short, with 12 bases between. Germline V CDR1 and CDR2: SGDLS, YYNGEE. The CDR3 sequence is CASSVGGDFPDTQYF. The DNA for the CDR3 is TGTGCCAGCAGCGTAGGGGGGGATTTCCCAGATACGCAGTATTTT.

The chain employs TRBV29-1 and TRBJ1-4; D gene unclear. The CDR3 is made up of 11 amino acids. V was pared by 4 bases and J by 5 bases, with 5 bases between. Germline CDR1 and CDR2: SQVTM and ANQGSEA. CDR3 loop: CSVGENEKLFF. In nucleotides, the CDR3 is TGCAGCGTTGGAGAAAATGAAAAACTGTTTTTT.

The chain employs TRBV4-1 and TRBJ1-3; D unclear. Trimming pared 1 base from V and 5 bases from J, leaving 18 bases between. The CDR3 totals 17 residues. CDR1 MGHRA and CDR2 YSYEKL come from the germline V gene. The CDR3, as DNA: TGCGCCAGCAGCCAAGGTATCTCAGGATCGTCTAGAAACACCATATATTTT. Translated, it gives CASSQGISGSSRNTIYF.

This clone has just one count. This sequence joins TRBV27 and TRBJ1-1; D is ambiguous. Germline CDR1 reads MNHEY; CDR2 reads SMNVEV (reference sequence). Between the trimmed V and J ends, which lost 2 bases and 2 bases, there was a span of 6 bases. The CDR3 extends over 13 amino acids. The CDR3 nucleotides are TGTGCCAGCAGTTTAAACTTTAACACTGAAGCTTTCTTT. This gives the protein CASSLNFNTEAFF.